The 15 T cell receptor beta chains listed next were all sequenced from one sample in a study of early T cells in non-severe SARS-CoV-2 infection. One entry per CDR3 protein, called by TCRdb with MiXCR from the 5' RACE reads. This sample has 35,000 to 40,000 distinct CDR3 sequences, with 9.9% found just once. The sequencing input was whole blood. The source is an adult who was a healthcare worker with PCR-confirmed SARS-CoV-2 infection or an uninfected control (not recorded which).

The chain couples TRBV29-1 to TRBJ2-3; D remains ambiguous. The germline gives CDR1 SQVTM, CDR2 ANQGSEA. The CDR3 sequence is 11 residues long. The CDR3 loop reads CTTQSTDTQYF. In DNA form, the CDR3 reads TGCACCACCCAATCCACAGATACGCAGTATTTT.

This clonotype was seen only a few times. The rearrangement joins TRBV29-1 to TRBJ2-7; D unresolved. V lost 3 bases and J 2 bases, leaving 11 bases between the germline ends. This CDR3 region has 13 residues. The V gene's germline CDR1 is SQVTM and CDR2 ANQGSEA. The chain's CDR3 is CSVERSGPYEQYF. In DNA form, the CDR3 reads TGCAGCGTTGAGAGGTCCGGGCCCTACGAGCAGTACTTC.

The rearrangement joins TRBV2 to TRBJ1-4; 8 nucleotides match TRBD1. The J segment lost 3 bases and the V segment lost 2 bases, leaving 14 bases of the junction unmatched. CDR1 is SNHLY and CDR2 is FYNNEI in the germline V gene. The CDR3 has 19 amino acids. For the CDR3, the DNA is TGTGCCAGCAGTGAAAGTCCCCGACAGGGGTCTTTAGCTAATGAAAAACTGTTTTTT. Residues: CASSESPRQGSLANEKLFF.

This clonotype was observed many times. The CDR3 loop is CASDRGDNSPLHF. As DNA, the CDR3 is TGTGCCTCGGACAGGGGTGATAATTCACCCCTCCACTTT. The chain is built from TRBV30 and TRBJ1-6, with TRBD1 matching over 9 bases. Trimming took 7 bases from V and 5 from J; bases not matched to a gene: 3. The germline V gene encodes CDR1 GTSNPN and CDR2 SVGIG (reference sequence). The CDR3 covers 13 residues.

This clonotype was seen ten or more times. The V gene is TRBV7-2, the J gene TRBJ2-5; D is tentatively TRBD1 or TRBD2 (5 bases each). Germline V lookup: CDR1 SGHTA, CDR2 FQGNSA. V lost 5 bases and J lost 7, with 17 bases in between. The CDR3 has 14 residues. Here the CDR3 reads CASSPDSSRGTQYF. The CDR3 DNA reads as TGTGCCAGCAGCCCCGACTCATCGAGGGGGACCCAGTACTTC.

V is TRBV9 and J is TRBJ2-2; 7 bases map to TRBD1. The CDR3 consists of 15 residues. With V trimmed by 4 bases and J by 4 bases, 7 bases remained unmatched. Per germline, CDR1 SGDLS and CDR2 YYNGEE. DNA of the CDR3: TGTGCCAGCAGCATCGGGACAGTTGGCACCGGGGAGCTGTTTTTT. Protein sequence: CASSIGTVGTGELFF. Full variable domain (rest looked up from reference TRBV9 and TRBJ2-2): DSGVTQTPKHLITATGQRVTLRCSPRSGDLSVYWYQQSLDQGLQFLIQYYNGEERAKGNILERFSAQQFPDLHSELNLSSLELGDSALYFCASSIGTVGTGELFFGEGSRLTVL.

This chain uses TRBV20-1 with TRBJ1-1; D perhaps matches TRBD1 (5 bases). Germline CDR1 is DFQATT and CDR2 is SNEGSKA (reference sequence). V shed 7 bases and J shed 4 bases, with 16 bases lying between them. This CDR3 region has 13 residues. CDR3 sequence (DNA): TGCAGTGTGGGGCAGGGCAGGATCACTGAAGCTTTCTTT. Encoded protein: CSVGQGRITEAFF.

This chain connects TRBV6-2 or TRBV6-3 to TRBJ1-4, with D possibly TRBD1 on 5 matching bases. The germline gives CDR1 MNHEY, CDR2 SVGEGT. Deletions cut 6 bases from V and 0 bases from J, with 14 bases between. The CDR3 length is 16 residues. The CDR3: CASRTGTAATNEKLFF. CDR3 bases: TGTGCCAGCAGGACCGGGACCGCTGCAACTAATGAAAAACTGTTTTTT.

The table lists this clonotype with many counts. This chain links TRBV6-1 with TRBJ1-4; 8 positions match TRBD1. V shed 3 bases, J shed 5 bases, and the junction held 8 bases outside the gene matches. Germline loops: CDR1 MNHNS, CDR2 SASEGT. The CDR3 spans 16 residues. The CDR3, as DNA: TGTGCCAGCAGTGAGACTCCCGGGACAGGCAATGAAAAACTGTTTTTT. It codes for CASSETPGTGNEKLFF.

As concerns this clonotype: This may arise from a read error, as a much more abundant clone is one base away. The genes are TRBV19 and TRBJ2-6; TRBD1 agrees at 7 bases. Germline CDR1 reads LNHDA; CDR2 reads SQIVND (reference sequence). This CDR3 contains 17 residues. CDR3 sequence: CASNITAGGSGANVLTF. CDR3 coding DNA: TGTGCCAGTAATATAACGGCAGGGGGCTCTGGGGCCAACGTCCTGACTTTC.

This clonotype was counted ten times or more. The genes are TRBV9 and TRBJ1-6; unclear D gene. The CDR3 sequence is 14 residues long. The germline V gene has CDR1 SGDLS and CDR2 YYNGEE. V lost 0 bases, J lost 8 bases, and 9 bases lay in between. In DNA form, the CDR3 reads TGTGCCAGCAGCGTAGGTGGGTTCGATTCACCCCTCCACTTT. Translation: CASSVGGFDSPLHF.

In regard to this clonotype: Lacking the conserved final phenylalanine or tryptophan, this CDR3 likely reflects a read error. This chain links TRBV7-3 with TRBJ2-6; no definite D call. Germline values: CDR1 SGHTA, CDR2 FQGTGA. V was cut by 5 bases and J by 0 bases, with 11 bases left in between. There are 16 residues in the CDR3. The CDR3 spells CASSPSSNSGANVLTS. The CDR3 DNA follows: TGTGCCAGCAGCCCCAGTAGCAACTCTGGGGCCAACGTCCTGACTTCC.

This clonotype was found many times. The chain links TRBV6-1 to TRBJ1-2; D not resolved. V lost 2 bases and J 10 bases, leaving 11 bases between the germline ends. Germline assignment: CDR1 MNHNS and CDR2 SASEGT. This CDR3 spans 12 amino acids. The CDR3 DNA is TGTGCCAGCAGTGAAAGGATTAGAGACTACACCTTC. It specifies CASSERIRDYTF.

V is TRBV6-5 and J is TRBJ1-3; no firm D call. The CDR3 runs 16 residues. The V and J ends lost 6 bases and 0 bases respectively, with 15 bases between them. Germline V gene data show CDR1 as MNHEY and CDR2 as SVGAGI. CDR3 region: CASRPTSRNSGNTIYF. For the CDR3, the DNA is TGTGCCAGCAGGCCAACTAGTCGGAACTCTGGAAACACCATATATTTT.

As concerns this clonotype: This could be a read error, since a much larger clone is one nucleotide away. The chain has TRBV3-2 and TRBJ1-2; the DNA was not used to check the table's D call, TRBD1. TRBV3-2 counts as a pseudogene. The CDR3 spans 19 residues. The CDR3 bases are TGTGCCAGCCGCCCCCCACATCAGGGTACTGCGGGCTTGGACTATGGCTACACCTTC. This sequence encodes CASRPPHQGTAGLDYGYTF.